Sequencing of this TCR beta chain was carried out in a study of T cell repertoires in cytomegalovirus infection. Study-wide results and caveats: Within the response measured ex vivo, HLA-C-restricted CMV-specific TCR beta clonotypes were dominant.

V was cut by 7 bases and J by 0 bases, with 13 bases left in between. The CDR3 is 15 residues long. Germline CDR1 is SNHLY and CDR2 is FYNNEI. Points on this clonotype: Its target is not known.

TCRdb re-derived calls from the reads in MiXCR, one entry per CDR3 protein. The sample yields about 50,000 distinct CDR3 sequences, around a fifth seen once. The clonotype was recovered from a human donor in good health (CMV status not recorded). Some clones in this sample may be carry-over from other donors' samples. V is TRBV2 and J is TRBJ1-5; tentatively, D is TRBD1 (5 bases). The material sequenced was CD8+ T cells from cultured PBMCs, taken from culture after CMV antigen stimulation. The CDR3 spells CASKGKQYSNQPQHF. The CDR3 region has the DNA TGTGCCAGCAAGGGGAAGCAATATAGCAATCAGCCCCAGCATTTT.